The source of this T cell receptor beta chain is a study of monozygotic twins with cystic fibrosis. On the study more broadly: With about 15 PCR cycles, barcoded libraries came from 3 to 3.5 micrograms of fragmented DNA. Study-level findings and limits: Monozygotic CF twin pairs shared significantly more nucleotide-identical clonotypes than unrelated CF individuals did. Clonality was generally low (median about 0.01), higher in the most severe patients. J usage was most co-twin-similar in 8 of 16 pairs, V in 13.

Data came from immunoSEQ multiplex PCR; TCRdb stores just in-frame clones and leaves some out. Seen here are about 29,000 clones, about 85% observed once, and the top ten hold 0.88%. The CDR3 is 13 residues long. The J segment lost 3 bases and the V segment lost 3 bases, leaving 3 bases of the junction unmatched. CDR1 is SGDLS, CDR2 YYNGEE, per germline. Of note for this clone: Its target is unknown.

The sequenced sample was blood. The rearrangement uses TRBV9 and TRBJ2-7; 7 bases are shared with TRBD2. This receptor was taken from a girl aged 2 to 9 with cystic fibrosis. CDR3 DNA: TGTGCCAGCAGCGGCCGGACTAGCTACGAGCAGTACTTC. Its translation is CASSGRTSYEQYF. Supplemented by reference TRBV9 and TRBJ2-7, the full variable domain reads DSGVTQTPKHLITATGQRVTLRCSPRSGDLSVYWYQQSLDQGLQFLIQYYNGEERAKGNILERFSAQQFPDLHSELNLSSLELGDSALYFCASSGRTSYEQYFGPGTRLTVT.